The 5 T cell receptor beta chains reported below all come from one sample, sequenced in a study of Ad26.COV2.S vaccination and SARS-CoV-2 variants. Sequenced by immunoSEQ multiplex PCR; TCRdb stores in-frame clones only, minus some. The sample carries fewer than 500,000 clones, 90% recorded once. Sample treatment: about 20 received Ad26.COV2.S at low or high dose, single or two shots; 5 received placebo; per-sample allocation not given. Samples analyzed were those drawn on day 63 after the first vaccine or placebo injection. This specimen consisted of peripheral blood, obtained in a trial of Ad26.COV2.S vaccine versus placebo. Every receptor here comes from a person aged 18-60 years who received the Ad26.COV2.S COVID-19 vaccine or a placebo.

This chain uses TRBV6-6 with TRBJ1-2, with D unresolved. CDR1 MNHNY and CDR2 SVGAGI come from the germline V gene (reference sequence). V dropped 0 bases and J dropped 2 bases, with 10 bases sitting between them. This CDR3 region has 15 residues. The CDR3 loop reads CASSYSRATNYGYTF. The CDR3 DNA is TGTGCCAGCAGTTACTCAAGGGCAACAAACTATGGCTACACCTTC.

The chain joins TRBV7-2 to TRBJ1-1; 9 nucleotides line up with TRBD1. This CDR3 region has 17 residues. CDR1 and CDR2 (germline): SGHTA, FQGNSA. Trimming cost V 5 bases and J 0 bases; bases outside gene matches: 10. The CDR3 loop reads CASSTTTGGGMNTEAFF. The CDR3 DNA follows: TGTGCCAGCAGCACCACCACAGGGGGCGGAATGAACACTGAAGCTTTCTTT. Full variable domain (outside the CDR3, taken from reference TRBV7-2 and TRBJ1-1): GAGVSQSPSNKVTEKGKDVELRCDPISGHTALYWYRQSLGQGLEFLIYFQGNSAPDKSGLPSDRFSAERTGGSVSTLTIQRTQQEDSAVYLCASSTTTGGGMNTEAFFGQGTRLTVV.

The chain links TRBV3-1 (or the pseudogene TRBV3-2) to TRBJ2-5; 9 positions agree with TRBD2. Germline trimming cut 3 bases from V and 5 bases from J; bases unmatched to any gene: 7. Germline V gene sequence: CDR1 LGHDT, CDR2 YNNKEL (reference sequence). The CDR3 covers 15 residues. The CDR3 loop is CASSHGLAGFETQYF. DNA for the CDR3: TGTGCCAGCAGCCATGGGCTAGCGGGGTTCGAGACCCAGTACTTC.

The chain links TRBV19 to TRBJ1-2; D is undetermined. This CDR3 is 15 amino acids long. Trimming took 5 bases from V and 4 from J, leaving 17 bases between them. Germline CDR1 is LNHDA and CDR2 is SQIVND (reference sequence). The CDR3 region has the DNA TGTGCCAGTAGTCAATATGAGGGTGGCGGCTATGGCTACACCTTC. Its translation: CASSQYEGGGYGYTF. The full variable domain, in which reference TRBV19 and TRBJ1-2 provide the parts outside the CDR3, is DGGITQSPKYLFRKEGQNVTLSCEQNLNHDAMYWYRQDPGQGLRLIYYSQIVNDFQKGDIAEGYSVSREKKESFPLTVTSAQKNPTAFYLCASSQYEGGGYGYTFGSGTRLTVV.

The chain has TRBV19 and TRBJ1-1; possibly TRBD1 for D (5 bases). Deletions cut 5 bases from V and 1 base from J, with 17 bases between. Germline CDR1 reads LNHDA; CDR2 reads SQIVND (reference sequence). This CDR3 spans 16 amino acids. DNA for the CDR3: TGTGCCAGTAGTGTCCTCGGGGGTCTTCCGAACACTGAAGCTTTCTTT. Amino acid sequence: CASSVLGGLPNTEAFF.